This T cell receptor beta chain was sequenced during a study of blood T cell repertoires in COVID-19. The assay was immunoSEQ multiplex PCR, and TCRdb's table has in-frame clones only and misses some. This table holds around 250,000 clones, about nine tenths found once. The V end lost 1 base, the J end lost 4 bases, and 14 bases lay between the germline ends. In germline, CDR1 is SGHRS, CDR2 YFSETQ. The CDR3 totals 15 residues. Specimen: PBMCs or T cells enriched from blood (not recorded which). The V call is TRBV5-1, the J call TRBJ2-5; a possible D gene is TRBD1 (5 bases). The clonotype originates from a man between 45 and 60 years old who had been exposed to COVID-19. CDR3 residues: CASSLQGAGLETQYF. For the CDR3, the DNA is TGCGCCAGCAGCTTGCAGGGCGCAGGCTTAGAGACCCAGTACTTC. Full variable domain (outside the CDR3, taken from reference TRBV5-1 and TRBJ2-5): KAGVTQTPRYLIKTRGQQVTLSCSPISGHRSVSWYQQTPGQGLQFLFEYFSETQRNKGNFPGRFSGRQFSNSRSEMNVSTLELGDSALYLCASSLQGAGLETQYFGPGTRLLVL.